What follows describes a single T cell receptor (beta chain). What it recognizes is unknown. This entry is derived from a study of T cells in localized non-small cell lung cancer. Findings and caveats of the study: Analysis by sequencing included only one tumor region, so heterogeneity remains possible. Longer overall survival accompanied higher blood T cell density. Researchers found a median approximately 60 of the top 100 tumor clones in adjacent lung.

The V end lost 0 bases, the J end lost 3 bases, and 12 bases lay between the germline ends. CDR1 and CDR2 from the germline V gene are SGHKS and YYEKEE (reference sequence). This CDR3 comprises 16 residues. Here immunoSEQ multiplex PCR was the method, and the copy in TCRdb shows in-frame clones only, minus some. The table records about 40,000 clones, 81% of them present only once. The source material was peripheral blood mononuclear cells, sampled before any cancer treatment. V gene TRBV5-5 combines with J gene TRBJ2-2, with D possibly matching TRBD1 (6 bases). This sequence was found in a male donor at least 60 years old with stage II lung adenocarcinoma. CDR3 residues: CASSLGQGRHTGELFF. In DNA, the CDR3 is TGTGCCAGCAGCTTGGGGCAGGGGCGCCACACCGGGGAGCTGTTTTTT.